This T cell receptor beta chain derives from a study of somatic mutations in cytotoxic T cells in rheumatoid arthritis. As for the study in general: Patient blood, roughly 32 ml in EDTA, was obtained immediately after diagnosis and prior to the start of any treatment. Selected populations of V beta antibody-stained T cells underwent flow sorting at nearly 100% purity; these encompassed V beta1+ cells subjected to TCRB sequencing. Points from the study as a whole: Among rheumatoid arthritis patients and age-matched healthy controls, CD8+ T-cell clonality was not significantly different.

Libraries were prepared by immunoSEQ multiplex PCR; TCRdb keeps only in-frame clonotypes and omits some of them. The table has approximately 13,000 clones, roughly 80% seen once. For this clone: The antigen remains undetermined.

V was clipped by 4 bases and J by 9 bases; unmatched bases: 14. Germline V gene sequence: CDR1 SGHTA, CDR2 FQGNSA. The CDR3 extends over 15 amino acids. Positive selection using magnetic beads isolated the CD4+ and CD8+ cells (purity was checked by flow cytometry). Sequenced input: CD8+ T cells sorted from blood. The chain is built from TRBV7-2 and TRBJ1-1; TRBD1 matches 7 bases. This TCR was recovered from an adult with rheumatoid arthritis. CDR3 sequence: CASSYQGGGTDQAFF. CDR3 nucleotides: TGTGCCAGCAGCTACCAGGGGGGAGGGACCGACCAAGCTTTCTTT.